The clone carrying this T cell receptor (beta chain) was seen more than once but under ten times. Antigen: not known. These data are taken from a study of T-cell reconstitution after alpha-beta-depleted transplantation in children. The study's findings and limits: Surviving recipient cells, namely T cells and thymic progenitors, were the source of high day-60 TCRbeta diversity in some patients. Reportedly, alpha-beta T cells present about two months post-transplant originated from several hundred expanded clones of graft origin. The main origin of T-cell counts and diversity one year after transplant was newly produced T cells.

V lost 4 bases and J lost 4; bases outside the gene matches: 6. The CDR3 has 14 amino acids. The V gene's germline CDR1 is SGHDT and CDR2 YYEEEE. The TCRbeta library incorporated unique molecular identifiers. A single record per CDR3 protein comes from TCRdb applying MiXCR to the PCR reads. Of more than 90,000 distinct CDR3 sequences in the sample, about a tenth are singletons; the top ten hold nearly 35%. The chain joins TRBV5-6 to TRBJ1-2, with TRBD1 identical over 8 bases. The source is a boy aged 2-15 years with acute lymphoblastic leukemia, due to receive a stem cell transplant. The source material was PBMCs, sampled before TCRalphabeta/CD19-depleted stem cell transplant. Written as DNA, the CDR3 is TGTGCCAGCAGCGGAGGACAGGGCCTCTATGGCTACACCTTC. The encoded protein is CASSGGQGLYGYTF.